The next 30 T cell receptor beta chains were all read from a single sample in a study of blood T cell repertoires in COVID-19 (dated by TCRdb to 2018 to 2020). The library relied on the immunoSEQ multiplex PCR assay. TCRdb stores this immuneACCESS table with in-frame sequences only. Part of the clones is absent; in the studies checked, under half of the shortfall reflects unresolved V genes, and no reason is known for the rest. Counted in this sample were 55,000 to 75,000 clones; less than 75% of them appeared once. The ten largest make up roughly 23% of the sample. The sample taken for sequencing was peripheral blood. These receptors were obtained from a man between 60 and 70 years old with acute or convalescent COVID-19.

The genes are TRBV28 and TRBJ1-5; 8 positions agree with TRBD1. Germline V gives CDR1 MDHEN, CDR2 SYDVKM. There are 14 residues in the CDR3. V shed 6 bases, J shed 5 bases, and the junction held 6 bases outside the gene matches. CDR3 bases: TGTGCCAGCAGACCCGAGACAGGGGATCAGCCCCAGCATTTT. Translated: CASRPETGDQPQHF.

As regards this clone: The DNA is omitted, as the CDR3 cannot be located on it reliably, and the CDR3 follows TCRdb's listing. This rearrangement joins TRBV27 to TRBJ2-5; TRBD2, as called in the table, went unchecked against the DNA. From germline, CDR1 is MNHEY and CDR2 SMNVEV (reference sequence). Termini included, the CDR3 measures 15 amino acids. This CDR3 reads CASSSSSGNRETQYF.

This chain joins TRBV7-8 and TRBJ2-3, with TRBD1 matching over 8 bases. This CDR3 is 14 amino acids long. Germline CDR1 and CDR2: SGHVS and FQNEAQ. V shed 3 bases and J 7 bases; nucleotides not matched to a gene: 6. The CDR3 DNA reads as TGTGCCAGCAGCTTGGACCGGACAGGGAATACGCAGTATTTT. It encodes CASSLDRTGNTQYF.

The chain couples TRBV7-8 to TRBJ2-7; D is unclear. Germline-derived CDR1 and CDR2 are SGHVS and FQNEAQ. This CDR3 contains 13 residues. V was shortened by 1 base and J by 3 bases, with 7 bases between the two germline ends. CDR3 nucleotide sequence: TGTGCCAGCAGCTTAGACAGCTACTACGAGCAGTACGTC. It specifies CASSLDSYYEQYV.

This chain joins TRBV9 and TRBJ2-1, with TRBD2 matching over 13 bases. This CDR3 contains 15 residues. Germline CDR1 and CDR2: SGDLS and YYNGEE. With 3 bases clipped from V and 10 bases from J, the junction kept 7 bases outside the gene matches. The CDR3 reads CASSAGLAGEYEQFF. CDR3 bases: TGTGCCAGCAGCGCAGGACTAGCGGGAGAATACGAGCAGTTCTTC.

J is TRBJ1-1 and V is TRBV27; D unclear. The CDR3 length is 13 residues. Germline V lookup: CDR1 MNHEY, CDR2 SMNVEV (reference sequence). V was pared by 2 bases and J by 2 bases, with 6 bases between. The DNA for the CDR3 is TGTGCCAGCAGTTTAGAGGGAAACACTGAAGCTTTCTTT. It codes for CASSLEGNTEAFF.

The sample holds one count of this clone. The chain joins TRBV18 to TRBJ2-7; 12 bases line up with TRBD1. This CDR3 has 14 amino acids. The J segment lost 6 bases and the V segment lost 6 bases, leaving 6 bases of the junction unmatched. The germline gives CDR1 KGHSH, CDR2 LQKENI. In DNA form, the CDR3 reads TGTGCCAGCTCCCCCGGGACAGGGGGCTTCGAGCAGTACGTC. This codes for CASSPGTGGFEQYV.

V gene TRBV3-1 (or the pseudogene TRBV3-2) combines with J gene TRBJ2-3, with D maybe TRBD2 (5 bases). Looked up from germline, CDR1 is LGHDT and CDR2 is YNNKEL (reference sequence). The germline V and J ends were trimmed by 0 bases and 7 bases, with 11 bases remaining between them. This CDR3 has 14 amino acids. CDR3 protein: CASSQEPSRNTQYF. CDR3 sequence (DNA): TGTGCCAGCAGCCAAGAACCTAGCCGGAATACGCAGTATTTT.

In regard to this clone: The same CDR3 is also encoded by other DNA sequences in this sample. The chain couples TRBV28 to TRBJ1-2; D perhaps matches TRBD1 (5 bases). The CDR3 sequence is 13 residues long. Trimming shortened V by 4 bases and J by 6 bases, and 12 bases separated the two germline ends. CDR1 is MDHEN, CDR2 SYDVKM, per germline. The CDR3 loop reads CASSSPGMDGYTF. In DNA form, the CDR3 reads TGTGCCAGCAGTTCCCCAGGGATGGATGGCTACACCTTC.

This clone was counted between two and nine times. The chain links TRBV19 to TRBJ1-5; TRBD1 aligns across 12 bases. CDR3 length equals 20 residues. The germline CDR1 and CDR2 sequences are LNHDA and SQIVND (reference sequence). The junction had 11 bases not matched to a gene; V was cut back by 0 bases and J by 2 bases. The CDR3 is CASSIDRGTGGHDGNQPQHF. CDR3 coding DNA: TGTGCCAGTAGTATAGATCGTGGGACAGGGGGCCATGATGGCAATCAGCCCCAGCATTTT.

This clone was counted only a few times. The rearrangement links TRBV6-5 to TRBJ2-5; no clear D gene. CDR1 and CDR2 (germline): MNHEY, SVGAGI. The CDR3 length is 13 residues. Trimming shortened V by 8 bases and J by 2 bases, and 12 bases separated the two germline ends. CDR3 in DNA: TGTGCCAGCCCCCAGAGAGGTCAAGAGACCCAGTACTTC. Protein: CASPQRGQETQYF.

V is TRBV18 and J is TRBJ1-2; 11 nucleotides align to TRBD1. J lost 11 bases, V lost 3 bases, and 5 bases had no gene match. This CDR3 has 13 amino acids. The germline V gene encodes CDR1 KGHSH and CDR2 LQKENI. In DNA form, the CDR3 reads TGTGCCAGCTCACCGGGACAGGGGGTCCCGTACACCTTC. Translating gives CASSPGQGVPYTF.

V and J are TRBV5-8 and TRBJ1-1; 8 bases align to TRBD1. The V segment lost 4 bases and the J segment 1 base; nucleotides outside the gene matches: 9. The CDR3 runs 16 residues. Germline CDR1 and CDR2: SGHTS and YDEGEE. CDR3 nucleotides: TGTGCCAGCAGCCAACGATCCGGGACAGGGAACACTGAAGCTTTCTTT. It codes for CASSQRSGTGNTEAFF.

The V and J genes are TRBV5-4 and TRBJ1-4; no clear D. The CDR3 loop spans 14 amino acids. Trimming took off 4 bases at V and 1 base at J, with 8 bases between the two ends. CDR1 SGHNT and CDR2 YYREEE come from the germline V gene (reference sequence). This CDR3 reads CASSVGGTNEKLFF. CDR3 DNA sequence: TGTGCCAGCAGCGTTGGAGGAACTAATGAAAAACTGTTTTTT.

The chain is built from TRBV27 and TRBJ1-5, with 9 bases matching TRBD1. This CDR3 region has 16 residues. Germline V CDR1 and CDR2: MNHEY, SMNVEV (reference sequence). V gave up 3 bases and J gave up 4 bases; unmatched junction bases: 7. Here the CDR3 reads CASSFLRDRDNQPQHF. The CDR3 DNA follows: TGTGCCAGCAGTTTCCTCCGGGACAGGGATAATCAGCCCCAGCATTTT.

This clone was counted between two and nine times. V usage is TRBV19 and J usage is TRBJ1-2, with TRBD1 matching over 11 bases. CDR3 length: 15 amino acids. J was trimmed by 4 bases and V by 5 bases; bases with no gene match: 6. CDR1 is LNHDA, CDR2 SQIVND, per germline (reference sequence). CDR3 region: CASSQGQGGFYGYTF. The CDR3 DNA reads TGTGCCAGTAGTCAGGGACAGGGGGGCTTCTATGGCTACACCTTC.

CDR3 amino acids: CASSFNSNTGELFF. In DNA, the CDR3 is TGTGCCAGCAGCTTTAATTCGAACACCGGGGAGCTGTTTTTT. The chain links TRBV7-9 to TRBJ2-2; D is unclear. Trimming shortened V by 3 bases and J by 0 bases, and 5 bases separated the two germline ends. The CDR3 runs 14 residues. The germline V gene encodes CDR1 SEHNR and CDR2 FQNEAQ (reference sequence).

The rearrangement uses TRBV23-1 and TRBJ2-7; TRBD1 matches at 10 bases. TRBV23-1 is an open reading frame, and its role is uncertain. CDR3 size: 24 residues. Trimming took 0 bases from V and 12 from J; bases not matched to a gene: 38. The CDR3 DNA sequence: TGCGCCAGCAGTCAATCGAAGACGACTGACAGGGGGCGCGAAGGCTTGGTCGTGGCCGGTTTGCGGTACGTC. Translation: CASSQSKTTDRGREGLVVAGLRYV.

This chain links TRBV6-1 with TRBJ1-1; 7 nucleotides match TRBD1. Trimming removed 2 bases from V and 11 bases from J; junction bases left unmatched: 8. Germline V gives CDR1 MNHNS, CDR2 SASEGT. The CDR3 spans 13 residues. CDR3 DNA: TGTGCCAGCAGTGAACCAGGGACAGAGGGGGCTTTCTTT. Its translation is CASSEPGTEGAFF.

This rearrangement joins TRBV2 to TRBJ1-5; TRBD1 aligns across 7 bases. J was trimmed by 1 base and V by 1 base; bases with no gene match: 4. Germline V gives CDR1 SNHLY, CDR2 FYNNEI. The CDR3 covers 16 residues. CDR3 amino acids: CASSEDGQASNQPQHF. Here the CDR3 DNA reads TGTGCCAGCAGTGAAGACGGACAGGCGAGCAATCAGCCCCAGCATTTT.

This clone was seen a single time. V usage is TRBV28 and J usage is TRBJ1-4; possibly TRBD1 for D (5 bases). Trimming stripped 6 bases from V and 0 bases from J, with 14 bases between. The CDR3 has 16 amino acids. Germline values: CDR1 MDHEN, CDR2 SYDVKM. Here the CDR3 DNA reads TGTGCCAGCAGCTCGTCAGGGTTGGCAACTAATGAAAAACTGTTTTTT. It is translated as CASSSSGLATNEKLFF.

The CDR3 reads CASSPPSKGLETQYF. For the CDR3, the DNA is TGTGCCAGCTCACCACCTTCTAAGGGGCTGGAGACCCAGTACTTC. The V gene is TRBV18, the J gene TRBJ2-5; D possibly corresponds to TRBD1 (5 bases). Germline V CDR1 and CDR2: KGHSH, LQKENI. The germline V and J ends were trimmed by 0 bases and 5 bases, with 13 bases remaining between them. This CDR3 spans 15 amino acids. Full variable domain (missing parts from reference TRBV18 and TRBJ2-5): NAGVMQNPRHLVRRRGQEARLRCSPMKGHSHVYWYRQLPEEGLKFMVYLQKENIIDESGMPKERFSAEFPKEGPSILRIQQVVRGDSAAYFCASSPPSKGLETQYFGPGTRLLVL.

A few counts support this clone. This rearrangement joins TRBV28 to TRBJ2-1, with D uncertain. Trimming took off 7 bases at V and 3 bases at J, with 4 bases between the two ends. Germline loops: CDR1 MDHEN, CDR2 SYDVKM. This CDR3 contains 11 residues. The CDR3 reads CASTLYNEQFF. CDR3 DNA: TGTGCCAGCACCCTCTACAATGAGCAGTTCTTC.

This CDR3 is CASSYSTGGNEQFF. CDR3 DNA sequence: TGTGCCAGCAGTTACTCGACAGGGGGCAATGAGCAGTTCTTC. This chain links TRBV6-2 or TRBV6-3 with TRBJ2-1; 9 bases line up with TRBD1. This CDR3 comprises 14 residues. V was pared by 0 bases and J by 6 bases, with 0 bases of the junction left unmatched. Germline V gene data show CDR1 as MNHEY and CDR2 as SVGEGT.

This chain uses TRBV7-8 with TRBJ1-1, with D perhaps TRBD1 (6 bases). The V and J ends lost 3 bases and 1 base respectively, with 12 bases between them. Germline V gives CDR1 SGHVS, CDR2 FQNEAQ. The CDR3 spans 15 residues. CDR3 in amino acids: CASSFIPQGNTEAFF. Written as DNA, the CDR3 is TGTGCCAGCAGCTTCATTCCACAGGGGAACACTGAAGCTTTCTTT.

V and J are TRBV11-3 and TRBJ2-7; D is possibly TRBD2 (5 bases). The CDR3 sequence is 13 residues long. The V end was cut by 5 bases, the J end by 2 bases, with 10 bases between. Germline-derived CDR1 and CDR2 are SGHNT and YENEEA. As DNA, the CDR3 is TGTGCCAGCAGCAAAACGAGGGCCTACGAGCAGTACTTC. This gives the protein CASSKTRAYEQYF.

The chain links TRBV3-1 (or the pseudogene TRBV3-2) to TRBJ2-7; D gene unclear. The CDR3 extends over 13 amino acids. In germline, CDR1 is LGHDT, CDR2 YNNKEL (reference sequence). The V gene lost 3 bases and the J gene lost 1 base, with 7 bases spanning the gap. In nucleotides, the CDR3 is TGTGCCAGCAGCCACACAGCATCCTACGAGCAGTACTTC. Protein sequence: CASSHTASYEQYF.

The chain combines TRBV11-3 with TRBJ2-5, with D tentatively TRBD1 (6 bases). V lost 1 base and J lost 2, with 17 bases in between. The CDR3 contains 17 residues. CDR1 is SGHNT, CDR2 YENEEA, per germline. The CDR3 spells CASSLGVLGAGQETQYF. CDR3 sequence (DNA): TGTGCCAGCAGCTTAGGCGTATTGGGGGCCGGGCAAGAGACCCAGTACTTC.

The chain couples TRBV6-1 to TRBJ2-1; D is perhaps TRBD2 (5 bases). The CDR3 totals 13 residues. From germline, CDR1 is MNHNS and CDR2 SASEGT. The V end lost 2 bases, the J end lost 14 bases, and 16 bases lay between the germline ends. The CDR3 DNA follows: TGTGCCAGCAGTGAACTGGTGGGAGCCTCCAAGTTCTTC. Translation: CASSELVGASKFF.

This clone was counted between two and nine times. The chain uses TRBV25-1 and TRBJ1-4; the D is unclear. V was trimmed by 7 bases and J by 4 bases, leaving 10 bases between them. The CDR3 has 13 amino acids. Germline V CDR1 and CDR2: MGHDK, SYGVNS. CDR3 sequence reads: CASNRGSNEKLFF. The CDR3 DNA is TGTGCCAGCAATCGGGGAAGTAATGAAAAACTGTTTTTT. Combining the CDR3 with reference TRBV25-1 and TRBJ1-4 gives the whole variable domain EADIYQTPRYLVIGTGKKITLECSQTMGHDKMYWYQQDPGMELHLIHYSYGVNSTEKGDLSSESTVSRIRTEHFPLTLESARPSHTSQYLCASNRGSNEKLFFGSGTQLSVL.